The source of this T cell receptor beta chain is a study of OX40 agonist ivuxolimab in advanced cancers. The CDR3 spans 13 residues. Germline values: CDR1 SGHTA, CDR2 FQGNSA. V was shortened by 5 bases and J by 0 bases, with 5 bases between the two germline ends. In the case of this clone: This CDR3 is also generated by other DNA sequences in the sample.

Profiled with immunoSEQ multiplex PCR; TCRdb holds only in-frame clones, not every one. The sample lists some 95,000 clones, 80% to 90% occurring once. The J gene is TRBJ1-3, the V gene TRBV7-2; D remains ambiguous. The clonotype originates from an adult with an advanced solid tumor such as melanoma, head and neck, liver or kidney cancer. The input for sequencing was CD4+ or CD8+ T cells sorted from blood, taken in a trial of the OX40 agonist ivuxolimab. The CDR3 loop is CASSLDSGNTIYF. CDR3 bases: TGTGCCAGCAGCCTCGACTCTGGAAACACCATATATTTT.